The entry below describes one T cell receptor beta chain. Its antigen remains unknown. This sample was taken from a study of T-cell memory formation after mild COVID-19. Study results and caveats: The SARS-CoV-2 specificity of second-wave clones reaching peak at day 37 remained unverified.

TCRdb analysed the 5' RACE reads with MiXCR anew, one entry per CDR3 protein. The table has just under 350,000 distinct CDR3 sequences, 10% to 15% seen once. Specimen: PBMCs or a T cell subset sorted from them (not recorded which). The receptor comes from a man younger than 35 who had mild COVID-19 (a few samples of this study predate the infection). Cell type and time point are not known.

The CDR3 bases are TGTGCCGGGGTAGGAGGAGATGAAGCTTTCTTT. Its translation is CAGVGGDEAFF. V is TRBV27 and J is TRBJ1-1, with unresolved D. Germline V lookup: CDR1 MNHEY, CDR2 SMNVEV (reference sequence). V was clipped by 11 bases and J by 7 bases, with 14 bases between them. This CDR3 spans 11 amino acids.